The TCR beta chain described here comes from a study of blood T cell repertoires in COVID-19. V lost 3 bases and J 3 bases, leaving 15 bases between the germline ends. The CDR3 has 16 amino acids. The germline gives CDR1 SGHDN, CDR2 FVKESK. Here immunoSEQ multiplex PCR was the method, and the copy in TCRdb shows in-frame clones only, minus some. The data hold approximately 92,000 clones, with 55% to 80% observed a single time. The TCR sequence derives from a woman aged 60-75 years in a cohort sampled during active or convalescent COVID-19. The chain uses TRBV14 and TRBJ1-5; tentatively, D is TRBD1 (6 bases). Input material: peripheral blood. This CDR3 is CASSQGPDRYNQPQHF. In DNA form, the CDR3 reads TGTGCCAGCAGCCAGGGCCCCGACAGGTACAATCAGCCCCAGCATTTT.